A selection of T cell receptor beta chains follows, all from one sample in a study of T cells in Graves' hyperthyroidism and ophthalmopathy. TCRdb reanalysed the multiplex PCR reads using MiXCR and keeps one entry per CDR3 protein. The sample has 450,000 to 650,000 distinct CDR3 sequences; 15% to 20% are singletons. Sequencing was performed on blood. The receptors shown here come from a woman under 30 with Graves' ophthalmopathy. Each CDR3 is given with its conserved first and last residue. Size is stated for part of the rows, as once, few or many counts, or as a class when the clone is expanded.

CASRLIGATEAFF | TRBV5-6 | many | TRBJ1-1
CAISEEGRTSGRRSSQETQYF | TRBV10-3 | - | TRBJ2-5
CASSPDRYTYEQYF | TRBV4-1 | few | TRBJ2-7
CAISENQGWGTEAFF | TRBV10-3 | few | TRBJ1-1
CASSQEDRVGYGYTF | TRBV4-1 | - | TRBJ1-2
CASSQLLTSGGAYEQYF | TRBV4-2 | few | TRBJ2-7
CASTPVILYGYTF | TRBV7-3 | - | TRBJ1-2
CAISGQGADYGYTF | TRBV10-3 | - | TRBJ1-2
CASRPNTGGTEAFF | TRBV11-2 | many | TRBJ1-1
CASSLVGGSYGNEQFF | TRBV11-1 | - | TRBJ2-1
CASIGRYNEKLFF | TRBV28 | - | TRBJ1-4
CAWSVGRGGDTIYF | TRBV30 | many | TRBJ1-3
CASSGIGGTYNSPLHF | TRBV2 | few | TRBJ1-6
CASSYGQGDAEAFF | TRBV6-5 | many | TRBJ1-1
CSAQGTSGGGGETQYF | TRBV20-1 | few | TRBJ2-5
CASSLGGQGVAETQYF | TRBV28 | many | TRBJ2-5
CASSFDTDLGAFF | TRBV5-1 | few | TRBJ1-1
CASSFNSRAVNYGYTF | TRBV12-3/TRBV12-4 | many | TRBJ1-2
CASRTQRMGKKTYNEQFF | TRBV7-9 | - | TRBJ2-1
CASEPRDRADTQYF | TRBV28 | - | TRBJ2-3
CASSRDHGSPLHF | TRBV10-1 | - | TRBJ1-6
CASSYSTGAREQFF | TRBV6-2/TRBV6-3 | many | TRBJ2-1
CASSQTDTGELFF | TRBV3-1 | many | TRBJ2-2
CASSRQGGTNYGYTF | TRBV27 | many | TRBJ1-2
CASSEVEGQQPYEQYF | TRBV2 | many | TRBJ2-7
CASSSRDSGSPLHF | TRBV5-8 | few | TRBJ1-6
CSVEGERFYGYTF | TRBV29-1 | few | TRBJ1-2
CASSFSPGDSPSNEQFF | TRBV7-9 | many | TRBJ2-1
CASSHIPNTGELFF | TRBV28 | few | TRBJ2-2
CAISGTGGYEQYF | TRBV10-3 | many | TRBJ2-7
CSVWDSEESGELFF | TRBV29-1 | - | TRBJ2-2
CASSRAAPERNNQPQHF | TRBV19 | - | TRBJ1-5
CASSLLPGGSQETQYF | TRBV27 | many | TRBJ2-5
CASSLPRTGYSSYEQYF | TRBV7-8 | many | TRBJ2-7
CAWNPRQHIFTGELFF | TRBV30 | few | TRBJ2-2
CASSKGTGNYGYTF | TRBV6-2/TRBV6-3 | many | TRBJ1-2
CAISESTSATDTQYF | TRBV10-3 | few | TRBJ2-3
CSARVGDRVSGEQYF | TRBV20-1 | many | TRBJ2-7
CASSALLTGNYGYTF | TRBV9 | few | TRBJ1-2
CASSFTDAPLHF | TRBV27 | - | TRBJ1-6
CASSFVDNPHNEQFF | TRBV12-3/TRBV12-4 | many | TRBJ2-1
CASKDMNTEAFF | TRBV28 | many | TRBJ1-1
CAWSTSGRSYEQYF | TRBV30 | many | TRBJ2-7
CASSLRQQPQHF | TRBV28 | few | TRBJ1-5
CASSRRGAPLDEQFF | TRBV7-6 | few | TRBJ2-1
CASSEITVNQPQHF | TRBV6-1 | many | TRBJ1-5
CASTGGQVDQAFF | TRBV28 | many | TRBJ1-1
CASSEGGITGNTIYF | TRBV6-1 | - | TRBJ1-3
CASSYFSGGYTGELFF | TRBV6-5 | - | TRBJ2-2
CSAPFNTGTGPYEQYF | TRBV20-1 | - | TRBJ2-7
CASRRQESAYEQYF | TRBV6-1 | - | TRBJ2-7
CSVKGTGNTGELFF | TRBV29-1 | many | TRBJ2-2
CASSGQVYEQYF | TRBV6-1 | - | TRBJ2-7
CASSTFSGKVNEQFF | TRBV28 | many | TRBJ2-1
CASSGTGDRGTEAFF | TRBV5-1 | many | TRBJ1-1